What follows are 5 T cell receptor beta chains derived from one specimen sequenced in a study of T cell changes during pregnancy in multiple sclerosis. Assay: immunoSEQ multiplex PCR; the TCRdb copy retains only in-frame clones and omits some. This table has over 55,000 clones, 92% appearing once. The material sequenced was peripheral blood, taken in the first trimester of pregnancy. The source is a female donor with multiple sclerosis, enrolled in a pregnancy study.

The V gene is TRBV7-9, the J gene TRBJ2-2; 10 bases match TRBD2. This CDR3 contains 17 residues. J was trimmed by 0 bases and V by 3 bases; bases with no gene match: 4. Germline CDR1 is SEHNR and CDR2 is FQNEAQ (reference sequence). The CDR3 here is CASSFPSGRPNTGELFF. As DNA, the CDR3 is TGTGCCAGCAGCTTCCCTAGCGGGAGACCGAACACCGGGGAGCTGTTTTTT. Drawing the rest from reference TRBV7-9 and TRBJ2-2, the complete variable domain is DTGVSQNPRHKITKRGQNVTFRCDPISEHNRLYWYRQTLGQGPEFLTYFQNEAQLEKSRLLSDRFSAERPKGSFSTLEIQRTEQGDSAMYLCASSFPSGRPNTGELFFGEGSRLTVL.

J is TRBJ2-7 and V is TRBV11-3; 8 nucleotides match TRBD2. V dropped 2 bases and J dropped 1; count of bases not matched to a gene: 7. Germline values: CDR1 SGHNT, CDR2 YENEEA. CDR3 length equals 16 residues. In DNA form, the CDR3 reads TGTGCCAGCAGCTTATCCCTAGCGGGCGTATCCTACGAGCAGTACTTC. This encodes CASSLSLAGVSYEQYF.

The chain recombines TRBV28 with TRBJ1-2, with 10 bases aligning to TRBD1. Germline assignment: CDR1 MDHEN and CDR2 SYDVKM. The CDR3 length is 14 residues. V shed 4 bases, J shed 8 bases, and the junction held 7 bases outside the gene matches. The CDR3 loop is CASSWGQGPGGYTF. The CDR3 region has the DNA TGTGCCAGCAGTTGGGGACAGGGGCCGGGCGGCTACACCTTC.

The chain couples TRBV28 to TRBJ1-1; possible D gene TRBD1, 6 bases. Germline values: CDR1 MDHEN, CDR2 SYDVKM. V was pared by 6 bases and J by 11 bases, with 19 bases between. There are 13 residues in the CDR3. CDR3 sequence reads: CASRRAQGVRAFF. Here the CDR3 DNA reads TGTGCCAGCAGGAGGGCACAGGGAGTCAGGGCTTTCTTT.

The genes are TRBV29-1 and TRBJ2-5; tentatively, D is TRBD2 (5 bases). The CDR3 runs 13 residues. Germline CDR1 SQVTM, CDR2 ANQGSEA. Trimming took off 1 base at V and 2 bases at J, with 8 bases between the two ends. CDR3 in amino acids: CSVEGPGQETQYF. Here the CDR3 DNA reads TGCAGCGTTGAAGGACCGGGACAAGAGACCCAGTACTTC. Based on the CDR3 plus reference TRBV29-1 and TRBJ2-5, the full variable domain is SAVISQKPSRDICQRGTSLTIQCQVDSQVTMMFWYRQQPGQSLTLIATANQGSEATYESGFVIDKFPISRPNLTFSTLTVSNMSPEDSSIYLCSVEGPGQETQYFGPGTRLLVL.